The sequence of this T cell receptor beta chain was determined in a study of OX40 agonist ivuxolimab in advanced cancers. Study-level background: Treatment of patients was with ivuxolimab, an agonistic anti-OX40 (CD134) antibody.

The assay was immunoSEQ multiplex PCR, and TCRdb's table has in-frame clones only and misses some. The sample lists around 20,000 clones; just under 75% were seen once. Germline CDR1 and CDR2: SEHNR and FQNEAQ (reference sequence). Trimming took 3 bases from V and 2 from J; bases not matched to a gene: 7. The CDR3 loop spans 16 amino acids. This specimen consisted of CD4+ or CD8+ T cells sorted from blood, obtained in a trial of the OX40 agonist ivuxolimab. The receptor's source is an adult with an advanced solid tumor such as melanoma, head and neck, liver or kidney cancer. The chain combines TRBV7-9 with TRBJ2-1; 7 positions match TRBD2. The CDR3 here is CASSLSSAGAYNEQFF. The CDR3 DNA follows: TGTGCCAGCAGCTTGAGTTCGGCGGGGGCCTACAATGAGCAGTTCTTC.